This record looks at one T cell receptor beta chain sequence and its context. What it binds is not known. Gene labels here are mouse ones. The read gets to within 4 residues of the CDR3 end, and the germline J gene fills in the rest. Sequencing used cDNA as its template, made by extracting RNA and reverse transcribing it. Sequencing was performed with immunoSEQ multiplex PCR; in TCRdb, only in-frame clones are kept and a portion is missing. The sample holds around 290,000 clones, and no clone turns up only once. Cutaneous lymph nodes were pooled and cells sorted by CD4, CD8alpha, NKG2D, NKG2ACE and more. The sample originates from a study of CD8+ T cells in alopecia areata. Across the whole study: Grafts of skin from C3H/HeJ donors aged roughly 6-12 months with spontaneous alopecia went to female C3H/HeJ mice aged about 6-10 weeks. General study findings and limits: Scalp specimens additionally yield sequences from normal skin's resident alphabeta T cells. Lesional tissue from the scalp (especially in alopecia totalis/universalis) showed higher clonality than normal scalp.

The CDR3 is 11 amino acids. CDR1 FNHDT and CDR2 SITEND come from the germline V gene (reference sequence). The material sequenced was CD4+ T cells sorted from a lymph node. This TCR was recovered from a C3H/HeJ mouse with alopecia areata. MHC haplotype: H2-k. V usage is TRBV19 and J usage is TRBJ2-2; no firm D call. The CDR3 here is CASSGGGQLYF. The sequenced CDR3 bases are TGTGCCAGCAGTGGTGGCGGG.